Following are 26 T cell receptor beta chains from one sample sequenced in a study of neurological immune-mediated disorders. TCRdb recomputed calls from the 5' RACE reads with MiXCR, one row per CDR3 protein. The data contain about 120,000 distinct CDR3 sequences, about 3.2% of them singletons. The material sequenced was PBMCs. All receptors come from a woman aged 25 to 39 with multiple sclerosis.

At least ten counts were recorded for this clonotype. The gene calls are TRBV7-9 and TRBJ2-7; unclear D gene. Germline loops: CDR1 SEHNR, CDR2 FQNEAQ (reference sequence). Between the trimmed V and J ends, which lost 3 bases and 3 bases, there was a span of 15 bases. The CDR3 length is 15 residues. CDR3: CASSFFRTGYYEQYF. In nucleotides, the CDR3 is TGTGCCAGCAGCTTTTTTAGGACGGGCTACTACGAGCAGTACTTC. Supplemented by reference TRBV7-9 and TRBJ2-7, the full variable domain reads DTGVSQNPRHKITKRGQNVTFRCDPISEHNRLYWYRQTLGQGPEFLTYFQNEAQLEKSRLLSDRFSAERPKGSFSTLEIQRTEQGDSAMYLCASSFFRTGYYEQYFGPGTRLTVT.

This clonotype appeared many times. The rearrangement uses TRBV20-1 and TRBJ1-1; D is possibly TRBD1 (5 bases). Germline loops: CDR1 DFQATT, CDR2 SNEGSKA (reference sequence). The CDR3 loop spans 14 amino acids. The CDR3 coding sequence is TGCAGAGTTCCTCGTGGGGGGATGAACACTGAAGCTTTCTTT. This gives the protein CRVPRGGMNTEAFF.

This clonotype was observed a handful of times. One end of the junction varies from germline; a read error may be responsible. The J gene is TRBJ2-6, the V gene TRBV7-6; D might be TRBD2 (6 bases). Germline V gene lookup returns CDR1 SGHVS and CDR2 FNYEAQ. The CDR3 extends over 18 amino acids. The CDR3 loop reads CANSLVIAENSGANVLTF. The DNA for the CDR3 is TGTGCCAACAGCTTAGTTATAGCGGAAAACTCTGGGGCCAACGTCCTGACTTTC.

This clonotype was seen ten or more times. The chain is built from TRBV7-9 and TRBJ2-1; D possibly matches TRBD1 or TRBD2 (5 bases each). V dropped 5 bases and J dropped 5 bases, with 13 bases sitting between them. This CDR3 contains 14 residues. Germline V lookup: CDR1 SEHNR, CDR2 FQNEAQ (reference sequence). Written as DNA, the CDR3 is TGTGCCAGCAGCGCTCGGGACGGGAACAATGAGCAGTTCTTC. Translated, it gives CASSARDGNNEQFF.

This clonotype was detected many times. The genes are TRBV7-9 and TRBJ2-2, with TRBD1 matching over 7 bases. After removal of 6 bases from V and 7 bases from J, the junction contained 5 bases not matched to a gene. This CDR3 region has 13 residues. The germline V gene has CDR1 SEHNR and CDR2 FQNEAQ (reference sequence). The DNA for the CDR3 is TGTGCCAGCAGTTGGGACAGCGACGGGGAGCTGTTTTTT. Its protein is CASSWDSDGELFF.

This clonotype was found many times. CDR3 DNA: TGCAGTGGTTCGCGTGAGATTGAGCAGTTCTTC. Translated, it gives CSGSREIEQFF. The V call is TRBV20-1, the J call TRBJ2-1, with D uncertain. V dropped 7 bases and J dropped 9 bases, with 13 bases sitting between them. The germline V gene encodes CDR1 DFQATT and CDR2 SNEGSKA (reference sequence). The CDR3 runs to 11 residues.

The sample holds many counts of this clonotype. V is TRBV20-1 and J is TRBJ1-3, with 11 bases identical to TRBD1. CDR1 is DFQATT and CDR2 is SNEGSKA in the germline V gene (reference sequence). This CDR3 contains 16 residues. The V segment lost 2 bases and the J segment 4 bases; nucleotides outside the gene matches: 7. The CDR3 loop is CSARYGTGGTGNTIYF. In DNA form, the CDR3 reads TGCAGTGCTAGATACGGGACAGGGGGTACGGGAAACACCATATATTTT.

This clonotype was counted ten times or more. The CDR3 nucleotides are TGCGCCAGCAGACCCCAGGCGGGGCTGGGTGAAGCTTTCTTT. As protein: CASRPQAGLGEAFF. V is TRBV5-1 and J is TRBJ1-1; weak D call: TRBD1 (5 bases). Trimming cost V 5 bases and J 7 bases, with 18 bases left between them. This CDR3 has 14 amino acids. The germline V gene has CDR1 SGHRS and CDR2 YFSETQ. Combining the CDR3 with reference TRBV5-1 and TRBJ1-1 gives the whole variable domain KAGVTQTPRYLIKTRGQQVTLSCSPISGHRSVSWYQQTPGQGLQFLFEYFSETQRNKGNFPGRFSGRQFSNSRSEMNVSTLELGDSALYLCASRPQAGLGEAFFGQGTRLTVV.

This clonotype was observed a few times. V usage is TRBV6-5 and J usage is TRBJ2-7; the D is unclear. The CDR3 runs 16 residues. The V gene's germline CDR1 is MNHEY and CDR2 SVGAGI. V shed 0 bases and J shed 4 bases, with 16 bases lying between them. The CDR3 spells CASSYSVESPHYEQYF. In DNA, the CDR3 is TGTGCCAGCAGTTACTCGGTGGAATCCCCTCATTACGAGCAGTACTTC.

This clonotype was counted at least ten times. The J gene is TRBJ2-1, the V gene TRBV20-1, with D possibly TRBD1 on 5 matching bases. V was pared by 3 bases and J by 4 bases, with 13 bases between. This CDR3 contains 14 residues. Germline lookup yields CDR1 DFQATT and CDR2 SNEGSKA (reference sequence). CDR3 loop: CSASLRVLYNEQFF. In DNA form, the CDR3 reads TGCAGTGCTAGCCTCAGGGTGTTATACAATGAGCAGTTCTTC.

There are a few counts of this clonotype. The CDR3 region has the DNA TGCAGTGCTAGTCTAATAACCGGGACAGGGGGCGCGGATACGCAGTATTTT. This sequence encodes CSASLITGTGGADTQYF. This chain connects TRBV20-1 to TRBJ2-3, with 12 bases fitting TRBD1. Germline assignment: CDR1 DFQATT and CDR2 SNEGSKA (reference sequence). The CDR3 runs 17 residues. V trimming: 3 bases; J trimming: 6 bases; junction bases outside the gene matches: 13.

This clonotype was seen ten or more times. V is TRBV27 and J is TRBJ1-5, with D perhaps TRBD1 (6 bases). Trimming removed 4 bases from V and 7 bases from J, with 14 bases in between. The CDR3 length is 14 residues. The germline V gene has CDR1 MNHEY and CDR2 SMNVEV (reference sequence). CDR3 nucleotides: TGTGCCAGCAGTTCGACAGGCCCCGGGCAGCCCCAGCATTTT. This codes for CASSSTGPGQPQHF.

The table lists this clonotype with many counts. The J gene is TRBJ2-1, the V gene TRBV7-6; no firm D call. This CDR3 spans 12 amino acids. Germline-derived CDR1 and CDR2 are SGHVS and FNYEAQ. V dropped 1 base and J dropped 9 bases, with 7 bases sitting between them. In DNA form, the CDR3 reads TGTGCCAGCAGCTTAGAGGCCGCTGAGCAGTTCTTC. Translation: CASSLEAAEQFF.

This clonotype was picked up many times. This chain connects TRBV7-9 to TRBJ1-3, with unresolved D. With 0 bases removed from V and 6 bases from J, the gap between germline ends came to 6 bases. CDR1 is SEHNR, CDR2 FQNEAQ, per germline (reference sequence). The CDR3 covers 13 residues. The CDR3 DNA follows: TGTGCCAGCAGCTTAGCTACGGTAAACACCATATATTTT. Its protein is CASSLATVNTIYF.

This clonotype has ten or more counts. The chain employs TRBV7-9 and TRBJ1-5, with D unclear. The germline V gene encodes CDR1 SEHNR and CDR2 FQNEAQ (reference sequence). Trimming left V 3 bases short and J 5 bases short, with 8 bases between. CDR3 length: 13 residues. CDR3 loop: CASSFGMDQPQHF. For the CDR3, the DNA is TGTGCCAGCAGCTTTGGGATGGATCAGCCCCAGCATTTT.

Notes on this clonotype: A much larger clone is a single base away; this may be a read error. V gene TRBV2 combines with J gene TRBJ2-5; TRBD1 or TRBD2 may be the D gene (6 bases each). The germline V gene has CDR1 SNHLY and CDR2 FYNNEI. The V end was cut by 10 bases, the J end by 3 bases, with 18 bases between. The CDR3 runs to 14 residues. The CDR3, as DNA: TGTGCCATCAAGGGGGACGGGGGAGAAGAGACCCAGTACTTC. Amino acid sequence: CAIKGDGGEETQYF.

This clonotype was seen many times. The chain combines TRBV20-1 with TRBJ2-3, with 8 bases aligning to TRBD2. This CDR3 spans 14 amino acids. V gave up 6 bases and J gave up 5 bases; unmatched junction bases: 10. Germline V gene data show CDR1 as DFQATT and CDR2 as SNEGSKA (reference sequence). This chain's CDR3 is CSASIAGLVDTQYF. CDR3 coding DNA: TGCAGTGCGAGTATAGCGGGGTTGGTAGATACGCAGTATTTT.

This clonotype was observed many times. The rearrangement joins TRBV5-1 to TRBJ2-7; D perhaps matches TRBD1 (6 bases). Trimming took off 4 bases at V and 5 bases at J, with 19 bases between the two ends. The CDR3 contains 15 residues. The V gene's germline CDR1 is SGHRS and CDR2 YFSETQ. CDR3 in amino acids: CASSQFTGKWDEQYF. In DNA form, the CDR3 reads TGCGCCAGCAGCCAGTTCACAGGGAAGTGGGACGAGCAGTACTTC.

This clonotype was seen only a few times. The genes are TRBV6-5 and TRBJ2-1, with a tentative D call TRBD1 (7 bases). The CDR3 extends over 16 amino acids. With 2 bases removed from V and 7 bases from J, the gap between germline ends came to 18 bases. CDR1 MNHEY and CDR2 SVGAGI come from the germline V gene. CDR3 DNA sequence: TGTGCCAGCAGTTACCTGAGGGCAGGGGGGAAGAATGAGCAGTTCTTC. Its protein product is CASSYLRAGGKNEQFF.

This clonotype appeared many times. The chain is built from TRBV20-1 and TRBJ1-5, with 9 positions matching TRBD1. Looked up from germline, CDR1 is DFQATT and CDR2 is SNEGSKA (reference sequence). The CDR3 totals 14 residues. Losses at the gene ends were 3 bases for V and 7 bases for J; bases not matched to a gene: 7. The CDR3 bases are TGCAGTGCTAGTATGGGACAGGGCGGGCAGCCCCAGCATTTT. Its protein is CSASMGQGGQPQHF.

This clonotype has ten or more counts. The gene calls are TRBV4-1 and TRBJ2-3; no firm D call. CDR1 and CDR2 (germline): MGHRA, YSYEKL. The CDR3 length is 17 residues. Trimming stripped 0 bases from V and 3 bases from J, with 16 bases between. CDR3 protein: CASSQDSDQLVTDTQYF. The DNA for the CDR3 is TGCGCCAGCAGCCAAGATTCTGACCAGTTAGTAACAGATACGCAGTATTTT.

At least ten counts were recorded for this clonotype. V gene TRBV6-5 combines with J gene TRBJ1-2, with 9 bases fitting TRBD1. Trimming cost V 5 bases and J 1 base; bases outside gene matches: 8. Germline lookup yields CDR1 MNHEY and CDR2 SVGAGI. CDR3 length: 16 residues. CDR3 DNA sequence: TGTGCCAGCAGTAGAGACAGGGGGGAAGTTAACTATGGCTACACCTTC. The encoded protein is CASSRDRGEVNYGYTF.

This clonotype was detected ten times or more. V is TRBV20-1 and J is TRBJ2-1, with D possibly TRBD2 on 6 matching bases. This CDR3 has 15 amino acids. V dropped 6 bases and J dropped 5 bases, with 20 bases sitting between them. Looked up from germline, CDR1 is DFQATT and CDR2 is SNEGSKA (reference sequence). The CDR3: CSAGGERGSHNEQFF. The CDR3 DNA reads TGCAGTGCCGGCGGGGAGAGGGGCTCGCACAATGAGCAGTTCTTC.

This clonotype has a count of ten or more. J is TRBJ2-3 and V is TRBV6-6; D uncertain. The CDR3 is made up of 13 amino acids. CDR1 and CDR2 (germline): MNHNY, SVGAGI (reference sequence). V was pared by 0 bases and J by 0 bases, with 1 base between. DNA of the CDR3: TGTGCCAGCAGTTACTCCAGCACAGATACGCAGTATTTT. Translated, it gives CASSYSSTDTQYF.

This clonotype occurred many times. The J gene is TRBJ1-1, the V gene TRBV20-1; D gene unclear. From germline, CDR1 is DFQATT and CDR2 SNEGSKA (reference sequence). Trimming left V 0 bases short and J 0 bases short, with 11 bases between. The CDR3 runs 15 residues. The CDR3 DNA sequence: TGCAGTGCTAGAGAGGCCATGGCCATGAACACTGAAGCTTTCTTT. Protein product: CSAREAMAMNTEAFF.

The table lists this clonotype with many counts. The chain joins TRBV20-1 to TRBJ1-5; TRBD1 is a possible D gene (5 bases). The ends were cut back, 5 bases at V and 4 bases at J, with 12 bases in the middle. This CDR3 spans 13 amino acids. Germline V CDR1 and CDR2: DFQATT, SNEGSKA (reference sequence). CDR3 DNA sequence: TGCAGTGCTGAGGGGTCTCTTAATCAGCCCCAGCATTTT. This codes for CSAEGSLNQPQHF.